This record covers a single T cell receptor (beta chain). Its antigen is still unknown. Method: immunoSEQ multiplex PCR; TCRdb's copy keeps in-frame clones and lacks some. This sample has some 120,000 clones, with roughly nine tenths found just once. The record originates from a study of T cell responses to AZD1222 COVID-19 vaccine. Findings and caveats of the study: Two doses of AZD1222 preceded a rise in Spike-specific TCR breadth and depth. Nearly half of spike-specific TCRs reportedly target variant regions that are unmutated in the B.1.351 and B.1.1.7 variants.

The length of the CDR3 is 17 residues. Germline-derived CDR1 and CDR2 are LGHNA and YNFKEQ. With 4 bases clipped from V and 5 bases from J, the junction kept 16 bases outside the gene matches. The starting material was peripheral blood, obtained on day 0 of AZD1222 vaccination. This receptor was taken from an adult in good health. The chain employs TRBV4-2 and TRBJ2-5; 7 bases are shared with TRBD2. Here the CDR3 reads CASSRGWLAGALETQYF. The CDR3 region has the DNA TGTGCCAGCAGCCGAGGGTGGTTGGCGGGAGCTTTGGAGACCCAGTACTTC.